A selection of T cell receptor beta chains follows, all from one sample in a study of T cells in Graves' hyperthyroidism and ophthalmopathy. MiXCR was run by TCRdb on the multiplex PCR reads, yielding one entry per CDR3 protein. The repertoire consists of approximately 700,000 distinct CDR3 sequences, with about a sixth occurring once and the leading ten covering roughly 8%. The sample was blood. These receptors came from a man between 18 and 35 years old with Graves' hyperthyroidism. Each CDR3 is given with its conserved first and last residue. Each record gives: V gene, D gene, J gene, clone size, CDR3 DNA, CDR3 protein. The D gene is left open where the match is weak. A row's size may be missing; if present it is once, few, many or a size class.

V gene: TRBV30
D gene: TRBD2
J gene: TRBJ2-1
clone size: few
CDR3 DNA: TGTGCCTGGAGTGATGTAGCGGGAGACCTTGAGCAGTTCTTC
CDR3 protein: CAWSDVAGDLEQFF

V gene: TRBV11-3
D gene: NA
J gene: TRBJ1-3
clone size: few
CDR3 DNA: TGTGCCACCGGCCACACGAGCTCTGGAAACACCATATATTTT
CDR3 protein: CATGHTSSGNTIYF

V gene: TRBV6-5
D gene: TRBD2
J gene: TRBJ2-3
clone size: NA
CDR3 DNA: TGTGCCAGCAGTTCCGGCGCGGGAGTCTGGAATACGCAGTATTTT
CDR3 protein: CASSSGAGVWNTQYF

V gene: TRBV5-1
D gene: NA
J gene: TRBJ1-1
clone size: few
CDR3 DNA: TGCGCCAGCAGCTTGAACGCTGAAGCTTTCTTT
CDR3 protein: CASSLNAEAFF

V gene: TRBV7-2
D gene: NA
J gene: TRBJ1-5
clone size: many
CDR3 DNA: TGTGCCAGCAGCTTCGCGGGGACTAGCAATCAGCCCCAGCATTTT
CDR3 protein: CASSFAGTSNQPQHF

V gene: TRBV11-2
D gene: NA
J gene: TRBJ2-7
clone size: NA
CDR3 DNA: TGTGCCAGCAGCTTAGTCGGGCAGGGCCTCTACGAGCAGTACTTC
CDR3 protein: CASSLVGQGLYEQYF

V gene: TRBV2
D gene: NA
J gene: TRBJ2-1
clone size: NA
CDR3 DNA: TGTGCCAGCAGTGCCACACGGCAGTCGATCTTC
CDR3 protein: CASSATRQSIF

V gene: TRBV28
D gene: NA
J gene: TRBJ1-4
clone size: many
CDR3 DNA: TGTGCCAGCAGTTCCTCGGGGGCTATGGAAACTAATGAAAAACTGTTTTTT
CDR3 protein: CASSSSGAMETNEKLFF

V gene: TRBV11-2
D gene: NA
J gene: TRBJ2-1
clone size: many
CDR3 DNA: TGTGCCTCGCAGGGAGTTGAGCAGTTCTTC
CDR3 protein: CASQGVEQFF

V gene: TRBV20-1
D gene: TRBD1
J gene: TRBJ1-5
clone size: few
CDR3 DNA: TGCAGTGCTAGAAGCGGGACAGGGTTTCAGCCCCAGCATTTT
CDR3 protein: CSARSGTGFQPQHF

V gene: TRBV4-2
D gene: TRBD2
J gene: TRBJ2-3
clone size: NA
CDR3 DNA: TGTGCCAGCAGCCAACCTAGCGGAGGAGATACGCAGTATTTT
CDR3 protein: CASSQPSGGDTQYF

V gene: TRBV28
D gene: NA
J gene: TRBJ2-7
clone size: many
CDR3 DNA: TGTGCCAGCCGAGGCTCCTACGAGCAGTACTTC
CDR3 protein: CASRGSYEQYF

V gene: TRBV12-3/TRBV12-4
D gene: NA
J gene: TRBJ2-7
clone size: many
CDR3 DNA: TGTGCCAGCAGTTCCCGGACATTCACCTACGAGCAGTACTTC
CDR3 protein: CASSSRTFTYEQYF

V gene: TRBV9
D gene: TRBD1
J gene: TRBJ2-5
clone size: few
CDR3 DNA: TGTGCCAGCAGCGTAGCTACAGGGGTTTGGAAGACCCAGTACTTC
CDR3 protein: CASSVATGVWKTQYF

V gene: TRBV9
D gene: NA
J gene: TRBJ2-7
clone size: NA
CDR3 DNA: TGTGCCAGCAGCAGTGGGACTTCTCCTCCAGACGAGCAGTACTTC
CDR3 protein: CASSSGTSPPDEQYF

V gene: TRBV7-9
D gene: NA
J gene: TRBJ2-4
clone size: NA
CDR3 DNA: TGTGCCAGCAGCCCGCCACACCGGGCTGGCGCCAAAAACATTCAGTACTTC
CDR3 protein: CASSPPHRAGAKNIQYF

V gene: TRBV27
D gene: TRBD2
J gene: TRBJ2-5
clone size: NA
CDR3 DNA: TGTGCCAGCAGTTTAATGAGGCGGGAGCTGGGGCAAGAGACCCAGTACTTC
CDR3 protein: CASSLMRRELGQETQYF

V gene: TRBV11-2
D gene: TRBD1
J gene: TRBJ2-1
clone size: NA
CDR3 DNA: TGTGCCAGCAGCTTAGAGACAGGGGGCTGGGATGAGCAGTTCTTC
CDR3 protein: CASSLETGGWDEQFF

V gene: TRBV30
D gene: NA
J gene: TRBJ2-1
clone size: NA
CDR3 DNA: TGTGCCTGGAGTCTTCACAATGAGCAGTTCTTC
CDR3 protein: CAWSLHNEQFF

V gene: TRBV5-1
D gene: TRBD2
J gene: TRBJ2-2
clone size: NA
CDR3 DNA: TGCGCCAGCAGCTTGAATCGCGGGGGAGACACCGGGGAGCTGTTTTTT
CDR3 protein: CASSLNRGGDTGELFF

V gene: TRBV6-2/TRBV6-3
D gene: TRBD1
J gene: TRBJ1-5
clone size: NA
CDR3 DNA: TGTGCCAGCAGGGCCGGGACAGATAATCAGCCCCAGCATTTT
CDR3 protein: CASRAGTDNQPQHF

V gene: TRBV27
D gene: NA
J gene: TRBJ2-7
clone size: many
CDR3 DNA: TGTGCCAGCAAACTGTCTGGGGGGCGCGAGCAGTACTTC
CDR3 protein: CASKLSGGREQYF

V gene: TRBV30
D gene: TRBD2
J gene: TRBJ2-3
clone size: NA
CDR3 DNA: TGTGCCTGGAGTTTTAGCGGGAGGGAGACAGATACGCAGTATTTT
CDR3 protein: CAWSFSGRETDTQYF

V gene: TRBV5-8
D gene: TRBD2
J gene: TRBJ2-3
clone size: NA
CDR3 DNA: TGTGCCAGCAGCACCCGAGCGCTAGCGGGCACAGATACGCAGTATTTT
CDR3 protein: CASSTRALAGTDTQYF

V gene: TRBV11-2
D gene: TRBD2
J gene: TRBJ2-1
clone size: NA
CDR3 DNA: TGTGCCAGCAGCTTAGTCGTAGCGGGAGGGTTTATCGAGCAGTTCTTC
CDR3 protein: CASSLVVAGGFIEQFF

V gene: TRBV6-5
D gene: NA
J gene: TRBJ1-2
clone size: few
CDR3 DNA: TGTGCCAGCAGTTACTCGAGACAACTTACTAACTATGGCTACACCTTC
CDR3 protein: CASSYSRQLTNYGYTF

V gene: TRBV7-2
D gene: NA
J gene: TRBJ2-2
clone size: NA
CDR3 DNA: TGTGCCAGCAGCTTAGACCGTGATAGTTCCGGGGAGCTGTTTTTT
CDR3 protein: CASSLDRDSSGELFF

V gene: TRBV2
D gene: NA
J gene: TRBJ2-3
clone size: many
CDR3 DNA: TGTGCCAGCAGTGATGAGTCCTCGACTAGCACAGATACGCAGTATTTT
CDR3 protein: CASSDESSTSTDTQYF

V gene: TRBV7-9
D gene: TRBD1
J gene: TRBJ1-3
clone size: NA
CDR3 DNA: TGTGCCAGCCAAGGGACAGAATTGTCTGGAAACACCATATATTTT
CDR3 protein: CASQGTELSGNTIYF

V gene: TRBV20-1
D gene: TRBD2
J gene: TRBJ2-7
clone size: NA
CDR3 DNA: TGCAGTGCTAGAGGTTCGGGACTAGCGGGAGGTACGGAGCCCTACGAGCAGTACTTC
CDR3 protein: CSARGSGLAGGTEPYEQYF

V gene: TRBV5-1
D gene: TRBD1
J gene: TRBJ2-7
clone size: NA
CDR3 DNA: TGCGCCAGCAGCCCGGCGGGGACAGGGGGCTACGAGCAGTACTTC
CDR3 protein: CASSPAGTGGYEQYF

V gene: TRBV19
D gene: NA
J gene: TRBJ2-2
clone size: few
CDR3 DNA: TGTGCCAGTAGCCACACGGGTGGGGAGCTGTTTTTT
CDR3 protein: CASSHTGGELFF

V gene: TRBV18
D gene: NA
J gene: TRBJ2-3
clone size: many
CDR3 DNA: TGTGCCAGCTCACGCGGCCCGGTGGCGGATACGCAGTATTTT
CDR3 protein: CASSRGPVADTQYF

V gene: TRBV27
D gene: NA
J gene: TRBJ2-1
clone size: NA
CDR3 DNA: TGTGCCAGCAGCCTAGTGGGACACAGCTCCTACAATGAGCAGTTCTTC
CDR3 protein: CASSLVGHSSYNEQFF

V gene: TRBV3-1
D gene: NA
J gene: TRBJ2-3
clone size: many
CDR3 DNA: TGTGCCAGCAGCCAAGCTAAGGACCTAGCACAGGATACGCAGTATTTT
CDR3 protein: CASSQAKDLAQDTQYF

V gene: TRBV12-3/TRBV12-4
D gene: NA
J gene: TRBJ2-1
clone size: many
CDR3 DNA: TGTGCCAGCAGTGCCCGGGAGAGCTCCTACAATGAGCAGTTCTTC
CDR3 protein: CASSARESSYNEQFF

V gene: TRBV11-1
D gene: TRBD2
J gene: TRBJ2-1
clone size: NA
CDR3 DNA: TGTGCCAGCAGCTTAGAGGCCGCGGGGGGCTACAATGAGCAGTTCTTC
CDR3 protein: CASSLEAAGGYNEQFF

V gene: TRBV9
D gene: NA
J gene: TRBJ2-5
clone size: many
CDR3 DNA: TGTGCCAGCAGTGCGGGCCTCCAAGAGACCCAGTACTTC
CDR3 protein: CASSAGLQETQYF

V gene: TRBV20-1
D gene: TRBD2
J gene: TRBJ2-3
clone size: few
CDR3 DNA: TGCAGTGCTAGAGCCCGACTAGCGGGTGACACAGATACGCAGTATTTT
CDR3 protein: CSARARLAGDTDTQYF

V gene: TRBV29-1
D gene: NA
J gene: TRBJ2-1
clone size: NA
CDR3 DNA: TGCAGCGTTGAGGCAGGGCCAGGGGAAAATGAGCAGTTCTTC
CDR3 protein: CSVEAGPGENEQFF

V gene: TRBV7-9
D gene: NA
J gene: TRBJ2-1
clone size: NA
CDR3 DNA: TGTGCCAGCAGCCTGGTGGTTCTAGTCAATGAGCAGTTCTTC
CDR3 protein: CASSLVVLVNEQFF